This paragraph reports one T cell receptor beta chain. The antigen is unknown. The record originates from a study of shared clonotypes between healthy human individuals. Study-wide context: CD4 naive cells filled three plates per donor, CD4 memory three, CD8 naive two and CD8 memory one.

Several immunoSEQ plates held equal portions of the genomic DNA taken from each subset. Measured with immunoSEQ multiplex PCR; TCRdb has only the in-frame clones, and not every one. The sample has about 2,500,000 clones; roughly 92% are singletons. The CDR3 is 14 residues long. Whole-study findings and limits: Clonotype sharing among donors was thought likely to change with sequencing depth.

V and J are TRBV21-1 and TRBJ1-2; the D call in the table, TRBD1, was not verified against the DNA. TRBV21-1 is deemed a pseudogene. The clonotype comes from a man aged 18 to 29 in good health. The sequencing input was naive CD4+ T cells sorted from blood. Subset reported: CD45RA+ positively selected. The CDR3, as DNA: TGTGCCAGCAGCAAACGTCCAGGGGCCTATGGCTACACCTTC. Amino acid sequence: CASSKRPGAYGYTF.